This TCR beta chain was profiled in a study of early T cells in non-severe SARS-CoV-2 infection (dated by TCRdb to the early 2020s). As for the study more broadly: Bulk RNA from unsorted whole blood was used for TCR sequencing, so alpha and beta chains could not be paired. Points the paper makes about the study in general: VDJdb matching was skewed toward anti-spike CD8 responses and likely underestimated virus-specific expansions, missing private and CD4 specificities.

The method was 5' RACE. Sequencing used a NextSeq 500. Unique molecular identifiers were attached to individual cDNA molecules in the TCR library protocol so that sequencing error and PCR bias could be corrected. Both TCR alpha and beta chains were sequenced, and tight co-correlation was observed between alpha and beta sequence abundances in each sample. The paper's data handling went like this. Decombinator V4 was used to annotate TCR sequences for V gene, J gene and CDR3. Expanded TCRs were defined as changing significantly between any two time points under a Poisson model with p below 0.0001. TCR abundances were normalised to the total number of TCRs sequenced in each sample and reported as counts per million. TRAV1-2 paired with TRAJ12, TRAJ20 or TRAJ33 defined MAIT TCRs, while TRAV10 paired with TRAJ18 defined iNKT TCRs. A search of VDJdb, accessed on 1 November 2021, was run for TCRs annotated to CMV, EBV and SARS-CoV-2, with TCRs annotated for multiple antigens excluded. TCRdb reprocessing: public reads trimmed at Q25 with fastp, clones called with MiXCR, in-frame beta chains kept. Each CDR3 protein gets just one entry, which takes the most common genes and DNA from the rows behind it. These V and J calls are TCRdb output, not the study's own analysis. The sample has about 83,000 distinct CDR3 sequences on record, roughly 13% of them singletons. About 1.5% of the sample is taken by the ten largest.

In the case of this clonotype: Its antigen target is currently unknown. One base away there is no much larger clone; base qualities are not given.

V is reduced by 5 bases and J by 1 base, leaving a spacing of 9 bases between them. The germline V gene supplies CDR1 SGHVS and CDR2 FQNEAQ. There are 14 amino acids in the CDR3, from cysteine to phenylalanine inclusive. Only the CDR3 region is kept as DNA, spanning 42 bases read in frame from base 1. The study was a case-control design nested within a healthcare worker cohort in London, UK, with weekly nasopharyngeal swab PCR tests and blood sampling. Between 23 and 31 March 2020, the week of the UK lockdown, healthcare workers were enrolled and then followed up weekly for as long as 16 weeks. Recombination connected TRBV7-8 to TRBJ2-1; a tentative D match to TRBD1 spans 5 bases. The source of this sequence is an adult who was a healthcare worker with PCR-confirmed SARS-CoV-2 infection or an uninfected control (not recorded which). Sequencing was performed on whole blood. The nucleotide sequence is TGTGCCAGCAGCCAGACAGTATCCTACAATGAGCAGTTCTTC. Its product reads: CASSQTVSYNEQFF.